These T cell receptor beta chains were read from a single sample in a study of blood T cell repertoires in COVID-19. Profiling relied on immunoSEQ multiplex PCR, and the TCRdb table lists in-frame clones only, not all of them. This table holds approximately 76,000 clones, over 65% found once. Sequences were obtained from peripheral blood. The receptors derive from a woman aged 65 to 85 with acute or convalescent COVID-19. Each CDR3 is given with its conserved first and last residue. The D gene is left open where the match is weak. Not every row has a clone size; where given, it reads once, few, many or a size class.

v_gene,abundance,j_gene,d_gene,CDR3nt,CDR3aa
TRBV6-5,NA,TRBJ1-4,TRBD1,TGTGCCAGCAGCCCGGACGCTAGACAGGGCGGACTGTTTTTT,CASSPDARQGGLFF
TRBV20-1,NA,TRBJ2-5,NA,TGCAGTGCTAGCTTTGAGGAGACCCAGTACTTC,CSASFEETQYF
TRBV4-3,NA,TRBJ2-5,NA,TGCGCCAGCAGCCCTAATGTGGGGATGTTCCCGGTGGTGGGGGCGACCCAGTACTTC,CASSPNVGMFPVVGATQYF
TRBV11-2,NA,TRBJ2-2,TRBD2,TGTGCCAGCAGCCCCGGACTAGCGGGAGAGTCTTACACCGGGGAGCTGTTTTTT,CASSPGLAGESYTGELFF
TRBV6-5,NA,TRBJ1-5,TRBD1,TGTGCCAGCAGCGGACAGGCATATCAGCCCCAGCATTTT,CASSGQAYQPQHF
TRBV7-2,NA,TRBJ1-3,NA,TGTGCCAGCAGCTTGCGGGCCGTCTTCTCTGGAAACACCATATATTTT,CASSLRAVFSGNTIYF
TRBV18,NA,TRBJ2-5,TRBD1,TGTGCCAGCTCACGGACAGGGGGTGAAGAGACCCAGTACTTC,CASSRTGGEETQYF
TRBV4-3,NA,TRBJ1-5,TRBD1,TGCGCCAGCAGCCAAGGGACAGGGTTCGATCAGCCCCAGCATTTT,CASSQGTGFDQPQHF
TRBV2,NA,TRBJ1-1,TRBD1,TGTGCCAGCAGTAGGGGGGTTGGGACAGGGAATTCTGAAGCTTTCTTT,CASSRGVGTGNSEAFF
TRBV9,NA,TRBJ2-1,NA,TGTGCCAGCAGTCGTCTCCTTGGGGCCGGTGAGCAGTTCTTC,CASSRLLGAGEQFF
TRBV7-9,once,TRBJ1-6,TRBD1,TGTGCCAGCAGTCGAGCAGGGGGCGTCATTGGGTCACCCCTCCACTTT,CASSRAGGVIGSPLHF
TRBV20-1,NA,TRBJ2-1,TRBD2,TGCAGTGCTATTGAAGCGGGAGGGTACAATGAGCAGTTCTTC,CSAIEAGGYNEQFF
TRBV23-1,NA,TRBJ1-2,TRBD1,TGCGCCAGCAGTCATCGGACAGGGTGCGGCTACACCTTC,CASSHRTGCGYTF
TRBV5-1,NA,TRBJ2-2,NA,TGCGCCAGCAGCTATGGGGAGCTACCCAATACCGGGGAGCTGTTTTTT,CASSYGELPNTGELFF
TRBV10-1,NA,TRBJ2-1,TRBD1,TGCGCCAGCAGTGAGCCCCGGACAGGGGCCCGGAATGAGCAGTTCTTC,CASSEPRTGARNEQFF
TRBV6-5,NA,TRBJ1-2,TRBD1,TGTGCCAGCAGTTACTCCAGAGGGGGCCGAGAATATGGCTACACCTTC,CASSYSRGGREYGYTF
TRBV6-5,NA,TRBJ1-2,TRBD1,TGTGCCAGCAGTCGGGACAGGGTCGATGGCTACACCTTC,CASSRDRVDGYTF
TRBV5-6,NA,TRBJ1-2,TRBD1,TGTGCCAGCAGCTTGTTGGGACAGGGGGCATTTGGCTACACCTTC,CASSLLGQGAFGYTF
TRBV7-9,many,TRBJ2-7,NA,TGTGCCAGCACCCCTGGGGGGGCCAACGAGCAGTACTTC,CASTPGGANEQYF
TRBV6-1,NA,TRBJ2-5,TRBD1,TGTGCCAGCAGTGAAGTAGGGACAGGCTCGAGTCAGTACTTC,CASSEVGTGSSQYF
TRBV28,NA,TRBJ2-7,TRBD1,TGTGCCAGCAGCACCCCGGGACAGGTCTCCTACGAGCAGTACTTC,CASSTPGQVSYEQYF
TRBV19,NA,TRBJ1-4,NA,TGTGCCAGTAGTATCACGAGAAATGAAAAACTGTTTTTT,CASSITRNEKLFF
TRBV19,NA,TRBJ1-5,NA,TGTGCCAGTACCCGAACCGGGGGGCCCCAGCCCCAGCATTTT,CASTRTGGPQPQHF
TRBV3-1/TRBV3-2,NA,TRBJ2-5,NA,TGTGCCAGCAGCCCACCGACTAGACAAGAGACCCAGTACTTC,CASSPPTRQETQYF
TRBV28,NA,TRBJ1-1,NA,TGTGCCACCACCGCGGCAATAAACACTGAAGCTTTCTTT,CATTAAINTEAFF
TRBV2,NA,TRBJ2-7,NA,TGTGCCAGCAGTGATCGCAGGGGATCCTACGAGCAGTACTTC,CASSDRRGSYEQYF
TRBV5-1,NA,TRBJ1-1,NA,TGCGCCAGCAGCTTCACGACAGGAGATACTGAAGCTTTCTTT,CASSFTTGDTEAFF
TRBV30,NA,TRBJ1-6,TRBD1,TGTGCCTGGGGGGAGACAGGGGATAATTCACCCCTCCACTTT,CAWGETGDNSPLHF
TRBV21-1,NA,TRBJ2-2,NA,TGTGCCAGCAGCCCTCGGGGGAGCGGATCCCGGGGAGGGGAGCTGTTTTTT,CASSPRGSGSRGGELFF
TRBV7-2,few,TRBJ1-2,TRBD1,TGTGCCAGCAGCCCCTCCCCCGACAGGGGAGGTGGCTACACCTTC,CASSPSPDRGGGYTF
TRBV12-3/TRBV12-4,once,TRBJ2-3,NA,TGTGCCAGCAGTTTAGCGGAAGGGGCCGCGCAGTATTTT,CASSLAEGAAQYF